This TCR beta chain appears in the sequencing data of a study of cytomegalovirus exposure and HLA in healthy donors. General study results and limits: In a later analysis, at a false discovery rate of 0.05, 15,000 to 20,000 TCR beta sequences were associated with HLA alleles. Several top significant clusters appeared, in a later analysis, to be linked to common viral pathogens. From TCR beta sequences, most subjects' HLA-A and HLA-B alleles were reportedly predicted accurately. Presence/absence analysis assumed near-uniform sequencing depth across donors.

This clone was detected once. Its target is unknown. Primers included in the PCR were 60 Vbeta and 13 Jbeta primers. TCRdb's copy holds only in-frame clones and misses some; the assay was immunoSEQ multiplex PCR. Here the sample spans under 150,000 clones, roughly 71% being singletons. The CDR3 length is 14 residues. The V gene's germline CDR1 is SGHAT and CDR2 FQNNGV. V trimming: 6 bases; J trimming: 9 bases; junction bases outside the gene matches: 3. The specimen sequenced was PBMCs. The sequence was obtained from a woman aged 40 to 50 in good health and CMV-seronegative. The chain carries TRBV11-2 and TRBJ2-1; 15 bases agree with TRBD2. The CDR3 sequence is CASRPGLAGGEQFF. In nucleotides, the CDR3 is TGTGCCAGCAGGCCGGGACTAGCGGGGGGTGAGCAGTTCTTC.